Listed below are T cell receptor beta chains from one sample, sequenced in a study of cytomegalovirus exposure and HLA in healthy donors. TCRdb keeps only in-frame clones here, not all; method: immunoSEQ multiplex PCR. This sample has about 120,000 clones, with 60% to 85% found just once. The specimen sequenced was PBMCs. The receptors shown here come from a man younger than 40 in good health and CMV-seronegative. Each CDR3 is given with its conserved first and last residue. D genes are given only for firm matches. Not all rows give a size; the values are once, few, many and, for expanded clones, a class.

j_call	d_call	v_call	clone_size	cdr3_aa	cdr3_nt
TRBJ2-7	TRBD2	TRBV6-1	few	CASSDPAGGLYEQYF	TGTGCCAGCAGTGATCCCGCGGGGGGTCTTTACGAGCAGTACTTC
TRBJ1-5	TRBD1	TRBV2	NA	CASSETGSNQPQHF	TGTGCCAGCAGCGAGACAGGGAGCAATCAGCCCCAGCATTTT
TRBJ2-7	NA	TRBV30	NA	CAWSLDEQYF	TGTGCCTGGAGCCTCGACGAGCAGTACTTC
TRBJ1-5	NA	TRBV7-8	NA	CASSLQTGRNQPQHF	TGTGCCAGCAGCTTGCAAACTGGTCGCAATCAGCCCCAGCATTTT
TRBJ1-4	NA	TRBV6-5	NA	CASSYSDGLGEKLFF	TGTGCCAGCAGTTATAGCGACGGCTTGGGGGAAAAACTGTTTTTT
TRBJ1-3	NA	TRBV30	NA	CAWSPQNTIYF	TGTGCCTGGAGTCCACAAAACACCATATATTTT
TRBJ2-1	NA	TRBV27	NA	CASSKFASFLSSSYNEQFF	TGTGCCAGCAGTAAGTTTGCTAGTTTTCTGTCTAGCTCCTACAATGAGCAGTTCTTC
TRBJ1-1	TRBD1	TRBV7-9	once	CASRQVTGGTEAFF	TGTGCCAGCAGACAAGTTACAGGGGGAACTGAAGCTTTCTTT
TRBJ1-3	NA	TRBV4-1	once	CASSQAQASGNTIYF	TGCGCCAGCAGCCAAGCACAGGCTTCTGGAAACACCATATATTTT
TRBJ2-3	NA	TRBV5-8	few	CASSPGLSSTDTQYF	TGTGCCAGCAGCCCGGGACTCTCTAGCACAGATACGCAGTATTTT
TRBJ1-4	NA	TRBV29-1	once	CSVGEGRINEKLFF	TGCAGCGTTGGGGAGGGGAGGATAAATGAAAAACTGTTTTTT
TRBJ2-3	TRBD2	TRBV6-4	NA	CASSHSGASTDTQYF	TGTGCCAGCAGTCATAGCGGGGCCAGCACAGATACGCAGTATTTT
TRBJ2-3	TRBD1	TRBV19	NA	CASTRQGNLDTQYF	TGTGCCAGTACCAGACAGGGTAATTTGGATACGCAGTATTTT
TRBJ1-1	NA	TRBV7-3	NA	CASSSRRGLNTEAFF	TGTGCCAGCAGCTCCCGGCGGGGGTTGAACACTGAAGCTTTCTTT
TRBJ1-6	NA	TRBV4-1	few	CASSRGRNGAPLHF	TGCGCCAGCAGCCGTGGCAGGAACGGGGCACCCCTCCACTTT
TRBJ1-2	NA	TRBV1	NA	CTSSHGGTQNYGYTF	TGCACCAGCAGTCATGGGGGGACGCAGAACTATGGCTACACCTTC
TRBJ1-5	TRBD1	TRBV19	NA	CASSRLGQRLNQPQHF	TGTGCCAGTAGTAGACTGGGACAGAGACTCAATCAGCCCCAGCATTTT
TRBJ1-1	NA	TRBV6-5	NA	CASSYSGQANAFF	TGTGCCAGCAGTTACTCTGGCCAGGCGAACGCTTTCTTT
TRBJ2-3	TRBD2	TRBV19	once	CASSPGLASGSADTQYF	TGTGCCAGTAGTCCCGGCCTAGCTAGCGGGAGTGCAGATACGCAGTATTTT
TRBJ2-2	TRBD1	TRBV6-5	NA	CASRLGTANTGELFF	TGTGCCAGCAGGCTCGGGACAGCGAACACCGGGGAGCTGTTTTTT
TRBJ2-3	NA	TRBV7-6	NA	CASSLRAKSPQGRGSTDTQYF	TGTGCCAGCAGCTTAAGGGCGAAAAGCCCGCAGGGTCGCGGATCCACAGATACGCAGTATTTT
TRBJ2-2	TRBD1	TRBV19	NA	CASSLDRGSRGELFF	TGTGCCAGTAGCTTGGACAGGGGTAGTCGCGGGGAGCTGTTTTTT
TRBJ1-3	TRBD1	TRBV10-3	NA	CAISPGQGAGNTIYF	TGTGCCATCAGCCCTGGACAGGGGGCTGGAAACACCATATATTTT
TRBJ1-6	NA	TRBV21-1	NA	CASSPPFTGQGGSPLHF	TGTGCCAGCAGCCCCCCTTTCACTGGACAGGGGGGTTCACCCCTCCACTTT
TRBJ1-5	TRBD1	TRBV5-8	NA	CASSLVRQGGNQPQHF	TGTGCCAGCAGCTTGGTGCGACAGGGGGGAAATCAGCCCCAGCATTTT
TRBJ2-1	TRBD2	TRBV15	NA	CATSTPAGGRLREQFF	TGTGCCACCAGCACCCCGGCGGGCGGGAGATTACGTGAGCAGTTCTTC
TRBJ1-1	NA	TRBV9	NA	CASSAGQMNTEAFF	TGTGCCAGCAGCGCAGGACAGATGAACACTGAAGCTTTCTTT
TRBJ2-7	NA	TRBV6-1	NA	CASSALTVAIYEQYF	TGTGCCAGCAGTGCCCTGACAGTGGCGATCTACGAGCAGTACTTC
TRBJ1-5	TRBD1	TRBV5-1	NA	CASSPGQGGNQPQHF	TGCGCCAGCAGCCCAGGACAGGGGGGAAATCAGCCCCAGCATTTT
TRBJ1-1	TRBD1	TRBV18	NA	CASSPPGGWQGTEAFF	TGTGCCAGCTCACCCCCAGGGGGCTGGCAGGGTACTGAAGCTTTCTTT
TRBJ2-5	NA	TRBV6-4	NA	CASSVGGGASETQYF	TGTGCCAGCAGTGTAGGAGGGGGGGCTTCGGAGACCCAGTACTTC
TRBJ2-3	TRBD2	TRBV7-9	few	CASSPGTSGFTDTQYF	TGTGCCAGCAGCCCCGGGACTAGCGGCTTCACAGATACGCAGTATTTT
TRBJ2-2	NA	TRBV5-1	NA	CASNLMGQGGTTGELFF	TGCGCCAGCAACCTCATGGGGCAGGGTGGTACCACCGGGGAGCTGTTTTTT
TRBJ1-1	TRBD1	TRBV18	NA	CASKGQGEGIEAFF	TGTGCCAGCAAGGGACAGGGTGAGGGTATTGAAGCTTTCTTT
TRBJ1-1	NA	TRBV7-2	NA	CASSLQENTEAFF	TGTGCCAGCAGCTTACAGGAGAACACTGAAGCTTTCTTT
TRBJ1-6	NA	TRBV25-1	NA	CASTPAVGGNNSPLHF	TGTGCCAGCACCCCGGCCGTTGGGGGCAACAATTCACCCCTCCACTTT
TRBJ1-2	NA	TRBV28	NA	CASTTPVGGGHYGYTF	TGTGCCAGCACCACCCCAGTCGGGGGGGGACACTATGGCTACACCTTC
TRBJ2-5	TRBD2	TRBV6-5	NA	CASSYAGGAEQYF	TGTGCCAGCAGTTACGCGGGGGGCGCAGAGCAGTACTTC
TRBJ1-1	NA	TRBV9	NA	CASSVGSLLNTEAFF	TGTGCCAGCAGCGTAGGGAGCCTTCTGAACACTGAAGCTTTCTTT
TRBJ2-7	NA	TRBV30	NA	CAWSVRTSSSYEQYF	TGTGCCTGGAGTGTACGAACTAGCTCATCCTACGAGCAGTACTTC
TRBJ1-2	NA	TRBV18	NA	CASSPDTSLYGYAF	TGTGCCAGCTCACCAGACACCTCTCTCTATGGCTACGCCTTC
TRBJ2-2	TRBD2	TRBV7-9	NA	CASSLVLAGVTGELFF	TGTGCCAGCAGCTTAGTGCTAGCGGGGGTCACCGGGGAGCTGTTTTTT
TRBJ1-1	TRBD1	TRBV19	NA	CASSIGDRYTEAFF	TGTGCCAGTAGTATAGGGGACAGGTACACTGAAGCTTTCTTT
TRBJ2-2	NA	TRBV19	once	CASIRDSAAGELFF	TGTGCCAGTATCCGGGACTCCGCCGCCGGGGAGCTGTTTTTT
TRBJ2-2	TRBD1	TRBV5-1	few	CASRAGTGSNTGELFF	TGCGCCAGCAGAGCCGGGACAGGGTCGAACACCGGGGAGCTGTTTTTT
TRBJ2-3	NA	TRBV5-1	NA	CASSRGLDGTDTQYF	TGCGCCAGCAGCCGAGGCCTTGATGGCACAGATACGCAGTATTTT
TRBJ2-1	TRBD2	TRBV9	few	CASSPGLAGEAYNEQFF	TGTGCCAGCAGCCCGGGACTAGCGGGGGAGGCCTACAATGAGCAGTTCTTC
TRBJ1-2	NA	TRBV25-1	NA	CASSGILTGGGANYGYTF	TGTGCCAGCAGTGGAATCCTCACGGGAGGGGGTGCTAACTATGGCTACACCTTC
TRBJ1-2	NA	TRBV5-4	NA	CASRAQSGARGYTF	TGTGCCAGCCGGGCCCAGTCAGGGGCGCGTGGCTACACCTTC
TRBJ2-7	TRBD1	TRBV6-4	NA	CASSAGTGFAEQYF	TGTGCCAGCAGTGCCGGGACAGGCTTCGCCGAGCAGTACTTC
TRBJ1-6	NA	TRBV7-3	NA	CASSLIGGGSPLHF	TGTGCCAGCAGCTTAATAGGTGGCGGTTCACCCCTCCACTTT
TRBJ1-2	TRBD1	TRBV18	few	CASSPGDRGDGYTF	TGTGCCAGCTCACCGGGTGACAGGGGTGATGGCTACACCTTC
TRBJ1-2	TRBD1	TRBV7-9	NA	CASSSGQGISYGYTF	TGTGCCAGCAGTTCAGGACAGGGTATTTCCTATGGCTACACCTTC
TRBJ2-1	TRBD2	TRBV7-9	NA	CASFLSGRREQFF	TGTGCCAGCTTTTTGAGCGGGAGGAGGGAGCAGTTCTTC